The 8 T cell receptor beta chains presented below share a single source sample, sequenced in a study of cytomegalovirus exposure and HLA in healthy donors. The PCR was carried out with 60 Vbeta primers and 13 Jbeta primers. Method: immunoSEQ multiplex PCR; TCRdb's copy keeps in-frame clones and lacks some. The sample has 100,000 to 150,000 clones; roughly 73% are singletons. Sample: PBMCs. The receptors originated from a man aged 60-69 years in good health and CMV-seropositive.

This clone is a singleton in its sample. The chain carries TRBV6-4 and TRBJ1-2; 9 nucleotides align to TRBD1. Germline loops: CDR1 MRHNA, CDR2 SNTAGT. The CDR3 loop spans 14 amino acids. Unmatched junction bases numbered 6, after V lost 3 bases and J lost 7 bases. CDR3: CASSESGQGSGYTF. CDR3 in DNA: TGTGCCAGCAGTGAGTCGGGACAGGGTAGTGGCTACACCTTC.

V usage is TRBV30 and J usage is TRBJ1-5, with D possibly being TRBD1 (5 bases). Trimming removed 3 bases from V and 6 bases from J, with 12 bases in between. The CDR3 has 13 amino acids. The germline V gene encodes CDR1 GTSNPN and CDR2 SVGIG (reference sequence). This CDR3 reads CAWSPGQSQPQHF. CDR3 DNA sequence: TGTGCCTGGAGCCCAGGGCAAAGTCAGCCCCAGCATTTT.

This clone was observed once. The rearrangement links TRBV5-5 to TRBJ2-7; TRBD1 aligns across 8 bases. V was clipped by 2 bases and J by 0 bases; unmatched bases: 1. The CDR3 has 14 amino acids. Germline CDR1 reads SGHKS; CDR2 reads YYEKEE (reference sequence). In DNA form, the CDR3 reads TGTGCCAGCAGCTTCCAGGGGGCCTCCTACGAGCAGTACTTC. As protein: CASSFQGASYEQYF.

The chain carries TRBV28 and TRBJ1-1; 7 nucleotides agree with TRBD1. This CDR3 has 15 residues. The germline gives CDR1 MDHEN, CDR2 SYDVKM. V lost 0 bases, J lost 0 bases, and 1 base stayed unmatched. The CDR3 is CASSLWTGLNTEAFF. CDR3 coding DNA: TGTGCCAGCAGTTTATGGACAGGGCTGAACACTGAAGCTTTCTTT.

This clone has a handful of counts. This chain joins TRBV19 and TRBJ2-4; no definite D call. Trimming shortened V by 5 bases and J by 0 bases, and 11 bases separated the two germline ends. Germline CDR1 LNHDA, CDR2 SQIVND (reference sequence). CDR3 size: 15 residues. CDR3 sequence reads: CASSSSGLAKNIQYF. The CDR3 DNA sequence: TGTGCCAGTAGTTCATCAGGCCTAGCCAAAAACATTCAGTACTTC. Using reference TRBV19 and TRBJ2-4 for the parts outside the CDR3, the full variable domain is DGGITQSPKYLFRKEGQNVTLSCEQNLNHDAMYWYRQDPGQGLRLIYYSQIVNDFQKGDIAEGYSVSREKKESFPLTVTSAQKNPTAFYLCASSSSGLAKNIQYFGAGTRLSVL.

The CDR3 DNA follows: TGCGCCAGCAGCTTTAGCGGGGGGGCAGGAGATACGCAGTATTTT. Translated: CASSFSGGAGDTQYF. V usage is TRBV5-1 and J usage is TRBJ2-3; 11 bases are shared with TRBD2. The CDR3 has 15 residues. The germline V gene encodes CDR1 SGHRS and CDR2 YFSETQ. J gave up 5 bases and V 2 bases, and 4 bases lay outside the gene matches.

V gene TRBV15 combines with J gene TRBJ2-3; 7 nucleotides match TRBD2. CDR1 is LNHNV and CDR2 is YYDKDF in the germline V gene (reference sequence). CDR3 length: 16 residues. V lost 3 bases to trimming and J lost 2 bases; unmatched junction nucleotides: 8. The CDR3 region has the DNA TGTGCCACCAGCAGTGAAAGAGCGGGGCCCACAGATACGCAGTATTTT. Translating gives CATSSERAGPTDTQYF. The full variable domain, rest sourced from reference TRBV15 and TRBJ2-3, is DAMVIQNPRYQVTQFGKPVTLSCSQTLNHNVMYWYQQKSSQAPKLLFHYYDKDFNNEADTPDNFQSRRPNTSFCFLDIRSPGLGDTAMYLCATSSERAGPTDTQYFGPGTRLTVL.

The chain has TRBV19 and TRBJ2-7; 7 bases map to TRBD2. Germline V gene sequence: CDR1 LNHDA, CDR2 SQIVND (reference sequence). Germline trimming cut 6 bases from V and 2 bases from J; bases unmatched to any gene: 7. This CDR3 region has 14 residues. The DNA for the CDR3 is TGTGCCAGTAGCAACTTCGGGGGGACCTACGAGCAGTACTTC. It yields the protein CASSNFGGTYEQYF.